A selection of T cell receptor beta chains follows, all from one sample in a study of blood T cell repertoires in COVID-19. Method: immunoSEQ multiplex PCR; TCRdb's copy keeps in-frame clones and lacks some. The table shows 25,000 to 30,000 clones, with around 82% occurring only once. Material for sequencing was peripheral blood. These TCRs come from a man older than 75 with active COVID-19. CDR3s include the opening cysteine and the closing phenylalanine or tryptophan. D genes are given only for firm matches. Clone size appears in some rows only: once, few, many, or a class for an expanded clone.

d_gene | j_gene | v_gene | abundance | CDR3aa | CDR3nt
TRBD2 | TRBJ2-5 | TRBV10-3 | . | CAISDLLAGGPGETQYF | TGTGCCATCAGTGACCTCCTAGCGGGGGGGCCAGGAGAGACCCAGTACTTC
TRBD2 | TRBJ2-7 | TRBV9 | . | CASRKEGGPGGEQYF | TGTGCCAGCAGAAAAGAAGGCGGGCCGGGAGGGGAGCAGTACTTC
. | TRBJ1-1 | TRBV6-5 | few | CASSFRGLTEAFF | TGTGCCAGCAGTTTTCGGGGGTTAACTGAAGCTTTCTTT
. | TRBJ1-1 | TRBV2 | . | CASRQGEGTEAFF | TGTGCCAGCAGACAGGGAGAGGGCACTGAAGCTTTCTTT
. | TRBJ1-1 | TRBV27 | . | CASSSARTVYTEAFF | TGTGCCAGCAGTTCCGCTCGGACAGTATACACTGAAGCTTTCTTT
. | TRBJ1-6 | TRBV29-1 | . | CSVGTGGDNSPLHF | TGCAGCGTCGGCACGGGGGGGGACAATTCACCCCTCCACTTT
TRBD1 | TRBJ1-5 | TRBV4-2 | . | CASSQDGDRGQPQHF | TGTGCCAGCAGCCAAGATGGGGACAGGGGGCAGCCCCAGCATTTT
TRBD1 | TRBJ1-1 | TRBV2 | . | CASSVGGPNTEAFF | TGTGCCAGCAGTGTAGGGGGCCCGAACACTGAAGCTTTCTTT
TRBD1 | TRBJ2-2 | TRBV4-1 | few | CASSQGQGGGELFF | TGCGCCAGCAGCCAAGGACAGGGGGGCGGGGAGCTGTTTTTT
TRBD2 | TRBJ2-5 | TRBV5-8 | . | CASSGLIAGAQETQYF | TGTGCCAGCAGCGGGCTAATAGCGGGGGCACAAGAGACCCAGTACTTC
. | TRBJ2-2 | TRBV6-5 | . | CASSQTGELFF | TGTGCCAGCAGTCAGACCGGGGAGCTGTTTTTT
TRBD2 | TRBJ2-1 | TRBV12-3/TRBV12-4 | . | CASSPGTINEQFF | TGTGCCAGCAGCCCCGGGACTATAAATGAGCAGTTCTTC